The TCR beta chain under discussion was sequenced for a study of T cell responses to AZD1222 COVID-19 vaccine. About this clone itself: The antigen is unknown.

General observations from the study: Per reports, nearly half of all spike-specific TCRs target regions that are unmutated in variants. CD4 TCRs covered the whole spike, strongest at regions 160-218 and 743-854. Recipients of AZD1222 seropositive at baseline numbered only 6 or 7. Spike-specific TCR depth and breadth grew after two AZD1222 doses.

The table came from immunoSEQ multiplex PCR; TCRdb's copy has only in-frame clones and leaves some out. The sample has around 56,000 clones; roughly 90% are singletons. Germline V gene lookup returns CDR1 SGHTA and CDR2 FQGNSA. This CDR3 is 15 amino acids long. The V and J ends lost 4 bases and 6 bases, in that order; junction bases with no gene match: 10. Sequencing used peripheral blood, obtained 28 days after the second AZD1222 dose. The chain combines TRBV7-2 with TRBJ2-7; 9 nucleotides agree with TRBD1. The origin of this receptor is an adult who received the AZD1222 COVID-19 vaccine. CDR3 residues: CASSSDRGRIAEQYF. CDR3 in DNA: TGTGCCAGCAGCTCGGACAGGGGTCGTATCGCCGAGCAGTACTTC. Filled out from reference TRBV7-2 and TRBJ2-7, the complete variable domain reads GAGVSQSPSNKVTEKGKDVELRCDPISGHTALYWYRQSLGQGLEFLIYFQGNSAPDKSGLPSDRFSAERTGGSVSTLTIQRTQQEDSAVYLCASSSDRGRIAEQYFGPGTRLTVT.